This is a list of T cell receptor beta chains from one sample in a study of graft-versus-host responses after intestinal transplantation. The antigens these receptors bind are not known. Libraries were prepared by immunoSEQ multiplex PCR; TCRdb keeps only in-frame clonotypes and omits some of them. This table has 75,000 to 90,000 clones, about 88% appearing once. The source was unstimulated CD4+ T cells sorted from spleen or lymph node cells, collected before intestinal transplant. These receptors were collected from a human donor who received an intestinal transplant. The CDR3 runs from the conserved cysteine through the conserved F or W. The D gene is left open where the match is weak. For some rows the clone size is stated as once, few or many, or as a class when expanded; others skip it.

j_call: TRBJ2-3; clone_size: NA; d_call: NA; v_call: TRBV5-1; cdr3_nt: TGCGCCAGCACCCTACGTCCTACCTCCACAGATACGCAGTATTTT; cdr3_aa: CASTLRPTSTDTQYF
j_call: TRBJ1-1; clone_size: NA; d_call: NA; v_call: TRBV18; cdr3_nt: TGTGCCAGCTCACCAGTGGCGGAGATGAACACTGAAGCTTTCTTT; cdr3_aa: CASSPVAEMNTEAFF
j_call: TRBJ2-7; clone_size: NA; d_call: NA; v_call: TRBV9; cdr3_nt: TGTGCCAGCAGCGGAGGGCACAGGGCTTACGAGCAGTACTTC; cdr3_aa: CASSGGHRAYEQYF
j_call: TRBJ1-6; clone_size: NA; d_call: NA; v_call: TRBV7-2; cdr3_nt: TGTGCCAGCAGCCCGACAGGCCATAATTCACCCCTCCACTTT; cdr3_aa: CASSPTGHNSPLHF
j_call: TRBJ2-7; clone_size: NA; d_call: TRBD1; v_call: TRBV14; cdr3_nt: TGTGCCAGCAGCCAGACAGGGGCCCCTCTACTCTACGAGCAGTACTTC; cdr3_aa: CASSQTGAPLLYEQYF
j_call: TRBJ2-7; clone_size: NA; d_call: TRBD2; v_call: TRBV5-1; cdr3_nt: TGCGCCAGCAGCCCCGACTTAGCGGGAGTAAAGCACGAGCAGTACTTC; cdr3_aa: CASSPDLAGVKHEQYF
j_call: TRBJ1-1; clone_size: NA; d_call: TRBD1; v_call: TRBV5-4; cdr3_nt: TGTGCCAGCACCCGGACAGGACTGAACACTGAAGCTTTCTTT; cdr3_aa: CASTRTGLNTEAFF
j_call: TRBJ2-5; clone_size: NA; d_call: TRBD2; v_call: TRBV2; cdr3_nt: TGTGCCAGCAGTGAATATGGTGGGAGACTAGCGGGAGAGGAGACCCAGTACTTC; cdr3_aa: CASSEYGGRLAGEETQYF
j_call: TRBJ2-3; clone_size: NA; d_call: TRBD2; v_call: TRBV6-1; cdr3_nt: TGTGCCAGTACACCCGGGGGGTTATCGACGCAGTATTTT; cdr3_aa: CASTPGGLSTQYF
j_call: TRBJ2-5; clone_size: NA; d_call: NA; v_call: TRBV9; cdr3_nt: TGTGCCAGCAGCGCCCACAGGGAACTCCAAGAGACCCAGTACTTC; cdr3_aa: CASSAHRELQETQYF
j_call: TRBJ1-5; clone_size: NA; d_call: NA; v_call: TRBV30; cdr3_nt: TGTGCCTGGAGTGTAAAAAGGGCCAGGGCGAATCAGCCCCAGCATTTT; cdr3_aa: CAWSVKRARANQPQHF
j_call: TRBJ1-3; clone_size: few; d_call: TRBD1; v_call: TRBV28; cdr3_nt: TGTGCCAGCAGCCAGGGGGCTTCTGGAAACACCATATATTTT; cdr3_aa: CASSQGASGNTIYF
j_call: TRBJ2-3; clone_size: NA; d_call: NA; v_call: TRBV9; cdr3_nt: TGTGCCAGCAGCGGGGGGGACAGCCGGGACACAGATACGCAGTATTTT; cdr3_aa: CASSGGDSRDTDTQYF
j_call: TRBJ2-7; clone_size: NA; d_call: TRBD2; v_call: TRBV27; cdr3_nt: TGTGCCAGCAGTTTTGGGCGGGGGGCAGAGGCCTACGAGCAGTACTTC; cdr3_aa: CASSFGRGAEAYEQYF
j_call: TRBJ2-5; clone_size: NA; d_call: TRBD1; v_call: TRBV27; cdr3_nt: TGTGCCAGCAGGCCCGGGACAGGGTTTTCCCAAGAGACCCAGTACTTC; cdr3_aa: CASRPGTGFSQETQYF
j_call: TRBJ2-7; clone_size: NA; d_call: NA; v_call: TRBV7-8; cdr3_nt: TGTGCCAGCAGCTACCGGTACAGGGCCACCTACGAGCAGTACTTC; cdr3_aa: CASSYRYRATYEQYF
j_call: TRBJ2-7; clone_size: NA; d_call: TRBD1; v_call: TRBV28; cdr3_nt: TGTGCCAGCAGGCACCCCGGGACAGGGGTCGGAAAGCAGTACTTC; cdr3_aa: CASRHPGTGVGKQYF
j_call: TRBJ2-3; clone_size: NA; d_call: NA; v_call: TRBV27; cdr3_nt: TGTGCCAGCAAGGCCACAGGGAGCACAGATACGCAGTATTTT; cdr3_aa: CASKATGSTDTQYF
j_call: TRBJ1-4; clone_size: NA; d_call: TRBD1; v_call: TRBV30; cdr3_nt: TGTGCCTGGAGCGTAGCGACAGGGCCTAATGAAAAACTGTTTTTT; cdr3_aa: CAWSVATGPNEKLFF
j_call: TRBJ2-6; clone_size: NA; d_call: NA; v_call: TRBV28; cdr3_nt: TGTGCCAGCAGTATCGCAGTGGCTGGGGCCAACGTCCTGACTTTC; cdr3_aa: CASSIAVAGANVLTF
j_call: TRBJ2-7; clone_size: NA; d_call: TRBD1; v_call: TRBV6-5; cdr3_nt: TGTGCCAGCAGTTACTACAGGGGGGACTACGAGCAGTACTTC; cdr3_aa: CASSYYRGDYEQYF
j_call: TRBJ2-1; clone_size: NA; d_call: NA; v_call: TRBV5-1; cdr3_nt: TGCGCCAGCAGCTTGGAACAGATCTTTTCCTACAATGAGCAGTTCTTC; cdr3_aa: CASSLEQIFSYNEQFF
j_call: TRBJ2-4; clone_size: NA; d_call: NA; v_call: TRBV25-1; cdr3_nt: TGTGCCAGCAGTGAATCCCAACTAGCCAAAAACATTCAGTACTTC; cdr3_aa: CASSESQLAKNIQYF
j_call: TRBJ2-7; clone_size: NA; d_call: TRBD2; v_call: TRBV23-1; cdr3_nt: TGCGCCAGCAGTCACCACGGGGGGGACATCCTTGTAGAGCAGTACTTC; cdr3_aa: CASSHHGGDILVEQYF
j_call: TRBJ1-5; clone_size: NA; d_call: TRBD1; v_call: TRBV28; cdr3_nt: TGTGCCAGCAGCCGTGGACAGGGTAGGGGCAATCAGCCCCAGCATTTT; cdr3_aa: CASSRGQGRGNQPQHF
j_call: TRBJ1-2; clone_size: NA; d_call: TRBD1; v_call: TRBV9; cdr3_nt: TGTGCCAGCAGCGCGACCCCTACAGGGGCCCATGGCTACACCTTC; cdr3_aa: CASSATPTGAHGYTF
j_call: TRBJ2-7; clone_size: NA; d_call: TRBD1; v_call: TRBV5-6; cdr3_nt: TGTGCCAGCAGCTGGGGGGCACCCGGGACAGGAGTTTCCTACGAGCAGTACTTC; cdr3_aa: CASSWGAPGTGVSYEQYF
j_call: TRBJ2-5; clone_size: NA; d_call: NA; v_call: TRBV18; cdr3_nt: TGTGCCAGCTCACCCGTGTACCAAGAGACCCAGTACTTC; cdr3_aa: CASSPVYQETQYF
j_call: TRBJ1-6; clone_size: NA; d_call: NA; v_call: TRBV27; cdr3_nt: TGTGCCAGCAGTCTGAATGGGAGTGGGGCCTATAATTCACCCCTCCACTTT; cdr3_aa: CASSLNGSGAYNSPLHF
j_call: TRBJ1-4; clone_size: NA; d_call: TRBD1; v_call: TRBV5-1; cdr3_nt: TGCGCCAGCAGCCTCGGGACAGGGATTGAAAAACTGCTTTTT; cdr3_aa: CASSLGTGIEKLLF
j_call: TRBJ2-5; clone_size: NA; d_call: TRBD2; v_call: TRBV7-2; cdr3_nt: TGTGCCAGCAGCTTAGGACTAGCGGGGAGCCAAGAGACCCAGTACTTC; cdr3_aa: CASSLGLAGSQETQYF
j_call: TRBJ2-1; clone_size: NA; d_call: TRBD2; v_call: TRBV2; cdr3_nt: TGTGCCAGCAGTAAACTAGCGGGAGGTCAGGATGAGCAGTTCTTC; cdr3_aa: CASSKLAGGQDEQFF
j_call: TRBJ2-5; clone_size: NA; d_call: NA; v_call: TRBV10-2; cdr3_nt: TGCGCCAGCAGTCCATTTCCGGTGTCGGGGAGACAAGAGACCCAGTACTTC; cdr3_aa: CASSPFPVSGRQETQYF
j_call: TRBJ2-7; clone_size: NA; d_call: TRBD1; v_call: TRBV5-4; cdr3_nt: TGTGCCAGCAGCTTTACCGGGACAGGGGCCTACGAGCAGTACTTC; cdr3_aa: CASSFTGTGAYEQYF
j_call: TRBJ1-1; clone_size: NA; d_call: TRBD1; v_call: TRBV29-1; cdr3_nt: TGCAGCGTTGAATTGAGGGGGCCGGCTTTCTTT; cdr3_aa: CSVELRGPAFF
j_call: TRBJ2-1; clone_size: NA; d_call: TRBD1; v_call: TRBV10-1; cdr3_nt: TGCGCCAGCAGTCCCCCCACAGGGGGCCCCCACAATGAGCAGTTCTTC; cdr3_aa: CASSPPTGGPHNEQFF
j_call: TRBJ2-3; clone_size: NA; d_call: NA; v_call: TRBV5-1; cdr3_nt: TGCGCCAGCAGTCGGTTTAGCGGAGGGTCTAGCACAGATACGCAGTATTTT; cdr3_aa: CASSRFSGGSSTDTQYF
j_call: TRBJ1-2; clone_size: NA; d_call: NA; v_call: TRBV6-5; cdr3_nt: TGTGCCAGCAGCCAGACGCGGACAATCGGCTACACCTTC; cdr3_aa: CASSQTRTIGYTF
j_call: TRBJ2-4; clone_size: NA; d_call: TRBD1; v_call: TRBV28; cdr3_nt: TGTGCCAGCAGCGATGGGACAGTCATGGGCTTCTTAGCCAAAAACATTCAGTACTTC; cdr3_aa: CASSDGTVMGFLAKNIQYF
j_call: TRBJ2-3; clone_size: NA; d_call: NA; v_call: TRBV5-1; cdr3_nt: TGCGCCAGCAGCCCCGCTCGAGGCGGCACAGATACGCAGTATTTT; cdr3_aa: CASSPARGGTDTQYF
j_call: TRBJ2-3; clone_size: NA; d_call: TRBD2; v_call: TRBV10-3; cdr3_nt: TGTGCCATCAGTGGTGGAACTAGCGGGAGATCGTTGGCAGATACGCAGTATTTT; cdr3_aa: CAISGGTSGRSLADTQYF
j_call: TRBJ2-7; clone_size: NA; d_call: NA; v_call: TRBV11-2; cdr3_nt: TGTGCCAGCAGCTTAGTAGGGCAGGGGCCGTACTTC; cdr3_aa: CASSLVGQGPYF
j_call: TRBJ2-3; clone_size: NA; d_call: NA; v_call: TRBV9; cdr3_nt: TGTGCCAGCAGCGTAGACCTTACTAGCACAGATACGCAGTATTTT; cdr3_aa: CASSVDLTSTDTQYF
j_call: TRBJ1-2; clone_size: once; d_call: NA; v_call: TRBV6-6; cdr3_nt: TGTGCCAGCAGTTACTCAGGGGATGGCTACACCTTC; cdr3_aa: CASSYSGDGYTF
j_call: TRBJ2-1; clone_size: NA; d_call: TRBD2; v_call: TRBV9; cdr3_nt: TGTGCCAGCAGCTCCCCCGCGTGGAGCGGGGGGGCCGCATCCTACAATGAGCAGTTCTTC; cdr3_aa: CASSSPAWSGGAASYNEQFF